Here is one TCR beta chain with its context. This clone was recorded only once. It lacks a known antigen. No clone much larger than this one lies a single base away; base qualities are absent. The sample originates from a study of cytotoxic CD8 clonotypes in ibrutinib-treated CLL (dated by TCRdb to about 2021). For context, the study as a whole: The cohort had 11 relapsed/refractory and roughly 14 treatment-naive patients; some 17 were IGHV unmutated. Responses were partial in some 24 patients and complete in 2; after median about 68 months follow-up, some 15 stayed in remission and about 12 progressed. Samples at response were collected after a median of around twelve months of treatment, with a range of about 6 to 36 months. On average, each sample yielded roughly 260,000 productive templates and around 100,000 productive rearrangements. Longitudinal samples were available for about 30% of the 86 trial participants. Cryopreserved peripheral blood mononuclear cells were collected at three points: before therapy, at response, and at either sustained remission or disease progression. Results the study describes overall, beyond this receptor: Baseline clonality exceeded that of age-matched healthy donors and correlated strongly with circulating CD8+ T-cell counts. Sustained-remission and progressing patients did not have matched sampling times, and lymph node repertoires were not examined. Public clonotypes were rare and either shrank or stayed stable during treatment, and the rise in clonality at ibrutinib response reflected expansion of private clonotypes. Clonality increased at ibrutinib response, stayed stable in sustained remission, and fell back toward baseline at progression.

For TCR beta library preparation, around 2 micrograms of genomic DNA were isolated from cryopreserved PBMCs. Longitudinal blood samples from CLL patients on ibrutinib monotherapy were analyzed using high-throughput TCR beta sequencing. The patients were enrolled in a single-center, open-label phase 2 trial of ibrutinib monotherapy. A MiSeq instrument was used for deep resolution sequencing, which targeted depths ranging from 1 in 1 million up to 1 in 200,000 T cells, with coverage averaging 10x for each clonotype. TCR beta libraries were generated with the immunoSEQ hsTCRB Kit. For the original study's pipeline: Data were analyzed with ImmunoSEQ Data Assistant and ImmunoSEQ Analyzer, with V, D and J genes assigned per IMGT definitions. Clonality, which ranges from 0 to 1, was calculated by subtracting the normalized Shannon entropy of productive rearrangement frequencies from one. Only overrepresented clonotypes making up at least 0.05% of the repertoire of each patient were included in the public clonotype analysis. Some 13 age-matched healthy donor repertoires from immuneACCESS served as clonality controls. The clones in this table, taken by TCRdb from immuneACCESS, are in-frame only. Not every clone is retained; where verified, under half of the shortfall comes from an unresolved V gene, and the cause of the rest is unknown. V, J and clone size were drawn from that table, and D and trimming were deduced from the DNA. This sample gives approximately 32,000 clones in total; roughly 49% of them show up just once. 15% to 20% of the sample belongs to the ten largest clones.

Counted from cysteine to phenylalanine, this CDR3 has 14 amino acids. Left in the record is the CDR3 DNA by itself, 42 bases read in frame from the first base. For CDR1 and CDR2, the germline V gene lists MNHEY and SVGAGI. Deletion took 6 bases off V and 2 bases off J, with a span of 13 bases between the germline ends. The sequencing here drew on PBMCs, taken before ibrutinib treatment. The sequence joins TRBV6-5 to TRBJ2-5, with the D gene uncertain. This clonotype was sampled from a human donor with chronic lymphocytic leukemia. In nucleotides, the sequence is TGTGCCAGCAGCCCCATGGGCGGACAAGAGACCCAGTACTTC. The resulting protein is CASSPMGGQETQYF.